Detailed here is one TCR beta chain. As yet, its antigen is unknown. A single record per CDR3 protein comes from TCRdb applying MiXCR to the reads. This table has under 800,000 distinct CDR3 sequences, approximately 25% appearing once. Germline values: CDR1 SEHNR, CDR2 FQNEAQ (reference sequence). Trimming shortened V by 5 bases and J by 0 bases, and 8 bases separated the two germline ends. The CDR3 spans 14 residues. The sample comes from a study of T cell repertoires in cytomegalovirus infection. Across the whole study: Indications came from public TCR beta signatures; they pointed to CMV infection and to a matching HLA type.

General observations from the study: Predominance within the ex vivo response was attributable to HLA-C-restricted CMV-specific TCR beta clonotypes. Summed frequency of public TCR beta families distinguished CMV carriers with the relevant HLA.

This sequence originates from a human donor in good health (CMV status not recorded). Some clones in this sample may be carry-over from other donors' samples. The chain couples TRBV7-9 to TRBJ1-5; D is undetermined. Sequenced sample: CD8+ T cells from PBMCs. The CDR3 DNA reads TGTGCCAGCAGCCCCGACCATAGCAATCAGCCCCAGCATTTT. Translating it yields CASSPDHSNQPQHF.